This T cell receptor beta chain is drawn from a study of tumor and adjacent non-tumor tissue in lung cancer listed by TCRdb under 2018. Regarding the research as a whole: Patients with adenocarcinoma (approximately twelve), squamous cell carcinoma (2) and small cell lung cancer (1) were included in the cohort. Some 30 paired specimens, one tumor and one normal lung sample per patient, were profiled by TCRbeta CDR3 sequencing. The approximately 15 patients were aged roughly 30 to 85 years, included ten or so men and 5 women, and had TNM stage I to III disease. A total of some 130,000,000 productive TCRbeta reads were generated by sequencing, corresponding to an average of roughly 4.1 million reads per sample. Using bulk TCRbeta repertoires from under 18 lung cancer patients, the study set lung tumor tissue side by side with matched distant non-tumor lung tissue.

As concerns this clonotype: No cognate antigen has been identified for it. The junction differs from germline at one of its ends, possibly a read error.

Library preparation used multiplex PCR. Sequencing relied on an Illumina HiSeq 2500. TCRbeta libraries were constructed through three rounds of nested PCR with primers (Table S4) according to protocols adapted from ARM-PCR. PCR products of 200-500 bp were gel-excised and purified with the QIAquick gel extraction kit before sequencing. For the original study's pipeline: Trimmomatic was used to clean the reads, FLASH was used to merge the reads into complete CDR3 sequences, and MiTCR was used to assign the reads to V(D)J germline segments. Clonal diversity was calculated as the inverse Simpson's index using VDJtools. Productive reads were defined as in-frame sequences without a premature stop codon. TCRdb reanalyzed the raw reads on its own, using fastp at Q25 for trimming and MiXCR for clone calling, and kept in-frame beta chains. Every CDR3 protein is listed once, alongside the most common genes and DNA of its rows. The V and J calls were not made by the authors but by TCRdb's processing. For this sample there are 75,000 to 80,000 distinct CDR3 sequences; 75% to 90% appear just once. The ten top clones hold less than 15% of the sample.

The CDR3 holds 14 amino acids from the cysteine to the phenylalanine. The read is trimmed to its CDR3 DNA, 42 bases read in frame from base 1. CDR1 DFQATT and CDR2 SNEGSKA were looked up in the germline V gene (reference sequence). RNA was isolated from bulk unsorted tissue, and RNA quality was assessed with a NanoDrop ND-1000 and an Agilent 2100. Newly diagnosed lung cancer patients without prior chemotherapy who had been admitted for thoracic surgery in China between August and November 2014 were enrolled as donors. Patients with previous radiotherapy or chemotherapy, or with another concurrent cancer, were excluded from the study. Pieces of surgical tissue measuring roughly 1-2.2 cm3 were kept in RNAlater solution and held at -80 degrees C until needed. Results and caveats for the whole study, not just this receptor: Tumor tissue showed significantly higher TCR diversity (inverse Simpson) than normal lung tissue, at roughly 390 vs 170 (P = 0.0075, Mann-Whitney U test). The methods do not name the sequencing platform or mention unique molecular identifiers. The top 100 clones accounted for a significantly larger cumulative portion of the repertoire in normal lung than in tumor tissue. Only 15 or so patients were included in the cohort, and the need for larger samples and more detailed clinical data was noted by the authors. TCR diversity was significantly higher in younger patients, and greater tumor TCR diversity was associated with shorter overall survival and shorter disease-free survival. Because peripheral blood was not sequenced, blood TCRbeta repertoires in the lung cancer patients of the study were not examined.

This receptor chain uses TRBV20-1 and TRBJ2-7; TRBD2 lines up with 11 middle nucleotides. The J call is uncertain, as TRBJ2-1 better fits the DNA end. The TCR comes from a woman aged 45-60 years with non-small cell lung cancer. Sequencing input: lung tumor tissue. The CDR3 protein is CSDRDRTSGLEQFF. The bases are TGCAGTGATAGAGACCGGACTAGCGGGCTAGAGCAGTTCTTC.